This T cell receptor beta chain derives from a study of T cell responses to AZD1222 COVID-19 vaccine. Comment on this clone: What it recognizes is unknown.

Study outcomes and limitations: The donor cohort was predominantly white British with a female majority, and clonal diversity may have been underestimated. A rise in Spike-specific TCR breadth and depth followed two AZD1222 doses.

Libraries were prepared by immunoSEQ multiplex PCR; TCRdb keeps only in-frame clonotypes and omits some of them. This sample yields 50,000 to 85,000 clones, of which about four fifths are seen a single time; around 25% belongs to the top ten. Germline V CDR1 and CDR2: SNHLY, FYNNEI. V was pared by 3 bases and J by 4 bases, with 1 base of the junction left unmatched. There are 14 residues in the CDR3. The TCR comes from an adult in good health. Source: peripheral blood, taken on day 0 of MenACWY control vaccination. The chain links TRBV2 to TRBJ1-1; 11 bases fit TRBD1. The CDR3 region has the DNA TGTGCCAGCAGTGAGGGACAGGGGGTCACTGAAGCTTTCTTT. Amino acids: CASSEGQGVTEAFF. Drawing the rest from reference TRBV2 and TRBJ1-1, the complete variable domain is EPEVTQTPSHQVTQMGQEVILRCVPISNHLYFYWYRQILGQKVEFLVSFYNNEISEKSEIFDDQFSVERPDGSNFTLKIRSTKLEDSAMYFCASSEGQGVTEAFFGQGTRLTVV.